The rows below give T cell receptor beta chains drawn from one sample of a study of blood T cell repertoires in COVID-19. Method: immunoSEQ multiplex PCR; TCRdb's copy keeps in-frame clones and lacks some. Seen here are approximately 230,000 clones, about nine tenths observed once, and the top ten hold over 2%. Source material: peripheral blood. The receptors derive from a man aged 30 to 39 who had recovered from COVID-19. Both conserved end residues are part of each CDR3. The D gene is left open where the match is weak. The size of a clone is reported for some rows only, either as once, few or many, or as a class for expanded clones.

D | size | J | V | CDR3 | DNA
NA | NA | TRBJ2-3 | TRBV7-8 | CASSRRATSLGTDTQYF | TGTGCCAGCAGCCGGCGGGCGACTAGTCTGGGAACAGATACGCAGTATTTT
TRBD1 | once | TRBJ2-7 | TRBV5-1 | CASSYRDSSYEQYF | TGCGCCAGCAGCTATCGGGACAGTTCCTACGAGCAGTACTTC
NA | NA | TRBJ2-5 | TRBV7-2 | CASSQTGSGETQYF | TGTGCCAGCAGCCAAACAGGGTCCGGGGAGACCCAGTACTTC
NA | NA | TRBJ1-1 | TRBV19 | CASRGDTLNTEAFF | TGTGCCAGTAGGGGGGACACCTTAAACACTGAAGCTTTCTTT
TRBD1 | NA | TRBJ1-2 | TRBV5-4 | CASSPSGQGASYGYTF | TGTGCCAGCAGCCCCTCGGGTCAGGGGGCCTCCTATGGCTACACCTTC
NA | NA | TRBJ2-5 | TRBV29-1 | CSASEGGEETQYF | TGCAGCGCCTCTGAGGGCGGAGAGGAGACCCAGTACTTC
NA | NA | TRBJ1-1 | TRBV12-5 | CASGPQPRGPTEAFF | TGTGCTAGTGGTCCCCAACCTCGCGGGCCCACTGAAGCTTTCTTT
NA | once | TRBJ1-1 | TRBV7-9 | CASSPTSTGPKGTEAFF | TGTGCCAGCAGCCCTACATCGACAGGCCCGAAGGGCACTGAAGCTTTCTTT
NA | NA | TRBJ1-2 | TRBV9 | CASSVGDTHLYGYTF | TGTGCCAGCAGCGTAGGGGACACACACCTCTATGGCTACACCTTC
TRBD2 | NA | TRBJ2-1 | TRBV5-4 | CASSPPGLEMGQFF | TGTGCCAGCAGCCCGCCGGGACTAGAAATGGGGCAGTTCTTC
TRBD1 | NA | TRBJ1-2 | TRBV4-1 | CASSQDGPGQGYFGYTF | TGCGCCAGCAGCCAAGATGGCCCGGGACAGGGTTACTTTGGCTACACCTTC
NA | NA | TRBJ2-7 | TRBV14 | CASSQDGEQGTYEQYF | TGTGCCAGCAGCCAAGATGGGGAGCAGGGGACCTACGAGCAGTACTTC
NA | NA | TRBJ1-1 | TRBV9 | CASSVDMYMNTEAFF | TGTGCCAGCAGCGTAGATATGTATATGAACACTGAAGCTTTCTTT
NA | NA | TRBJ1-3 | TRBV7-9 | CAGNIDSGNTIYF | TGTGCCGGCAACATCGACTCTGGAAACACCATATATTTT
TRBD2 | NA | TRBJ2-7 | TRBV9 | CASSLTSLHEQYF | TGTGCCAGCAGCCTGACTAGCCTCCACGAGCAGTACTTC
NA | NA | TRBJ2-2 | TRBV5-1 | CASSFRVNTGELFF | TGCGCCAGCAGCTTCAGGGTAAACACCGGGGAGCTGTTTTTT
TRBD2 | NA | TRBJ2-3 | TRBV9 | CASSVSAGRADTQYF | TGTGCCAGCAGCGTTTCAGCGGGGCGCGCAGATACGCAGTATTTT
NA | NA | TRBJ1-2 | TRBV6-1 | CASSERGTYGYTF | TGTGCCAGCAGTGAACGGGGGACCTATGGCTACACCTTC
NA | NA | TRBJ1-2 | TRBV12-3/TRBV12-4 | CASSRVGRGYTF | TGTGCCAGCAGCCGAGTGGGGCGAGGCTACACCTTC
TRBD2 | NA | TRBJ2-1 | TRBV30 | CAWSVRLAGAYNEQFF | TGTGCCTGGAGTGTACGACTAGCGGGGGCCTACAATGAGCAGTTCTTC
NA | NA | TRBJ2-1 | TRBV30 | CATMRSYNEQFF | TGTGCCACCATGCGGAGTTACAATGAGCAGTTCTTC
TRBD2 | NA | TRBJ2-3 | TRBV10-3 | CATIPGGGAADTQYF | TGTGCCACTATCCCTGGCGGGGGGGCAGCAGATACGCAGTATTTT
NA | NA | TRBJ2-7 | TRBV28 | CASRGQTYEQYF | TGTGCCAGCCGCGGACAAACCTACGAGCAGTACTTC
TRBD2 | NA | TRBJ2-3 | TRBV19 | CASRLAGDSTDTQYF | TGTGCCAGTCGACTAGCGGGGGATAGCACAGATACGCAGTATTTT
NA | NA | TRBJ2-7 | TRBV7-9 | CASSLRTLPYEQYF | TGTGCCAGCAGCTTGAGGACACTTCCCTACGAGCAGTACTTC
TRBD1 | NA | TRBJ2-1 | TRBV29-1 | CSVKSQGVFNDEQFF | TGCAGCGTTAAGTCACAGGGGGTTTTTAACGATGAGCAGTTCTTC
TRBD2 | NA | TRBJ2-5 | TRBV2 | CASNENGGVQETQYF | TGTGCCAGCAACGAGAACGGGGGGGTCCAAGAGACCCAGTACTTC
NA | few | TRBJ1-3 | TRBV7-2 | CASSMSGNTIYF | TGTGCCAGCAGCATGAGTGGAAACACCATATATTTT
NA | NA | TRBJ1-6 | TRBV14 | CASSPRVDSPLHF | TGTGCCAGCAGCCCCCGAGTTGATTCACCCCTCCACTTT
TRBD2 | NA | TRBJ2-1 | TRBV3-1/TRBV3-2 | CASSVRGGGYYEQFF | TGTGCCAGCAGCGTACGCGGGGGGGGATATTATGAGCAGTTCTTC
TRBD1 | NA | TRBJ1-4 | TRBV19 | CASSILQGHNEKLFF | TGTGCCAGTAGTATATTACAGGGGCATAATGAAAAACTGTTTTTT
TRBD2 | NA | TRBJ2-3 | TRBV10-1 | CASSVAGDSTDTQYF | TGCGCCAGCAGCGTAGCGGGGGATAGCACAGATACGCAGTATTTT
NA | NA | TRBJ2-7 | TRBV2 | CASSEYVGYEQYF | TGTGCCAGCAGTGAATACGTCGGCTACGAGCAGTACTTC
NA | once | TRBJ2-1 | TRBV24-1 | CATSDGQGGGYNEQFF | TGTGCCACCAGTGACGGTCAGGGTGGAGGGTACAATGAGCAGTTCTTC
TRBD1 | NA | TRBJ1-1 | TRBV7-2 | CASSLAAGGFALSGAFF | TGTGCCAGCAGCTTAGCAGCAGGGGGCTTTGCGCTGAGCGGAGCTTTCTTT
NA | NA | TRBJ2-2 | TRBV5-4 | CASSFDGRGTGELFF | TGTGCCAGCAGCTTCGATGGCCGCGGAACCGGGGAGCTGTTTTTT
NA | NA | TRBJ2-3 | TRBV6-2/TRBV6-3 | CASSYGQGSTDTQYF | TGTGCCAGCAGTTACGGCCAGGGGAGCACAGATACGCAGTATTTT
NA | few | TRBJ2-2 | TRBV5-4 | CASSFNRGSDTGELFF | TGTGCCAGCAGCTTTAATAGGGGCTCGGACACCGGGGAGCTGTTTTTT
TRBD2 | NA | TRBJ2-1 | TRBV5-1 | CASSTSGTRPYNEQFF | TGCGCCAGCAGCACATCCGGGACTAGGCCTTACAATGAGCAGTTCTTC
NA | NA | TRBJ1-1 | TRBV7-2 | CASSFSTYLDEAFF | TGTGCCAGCAGCTTTTCGACATACCTTGATGAAGCTTTCTTT
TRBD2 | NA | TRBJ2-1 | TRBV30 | CAWSGGSGHHSYNEQFF | TGTGCCTGGAGCGGGGGGTCAGGTCACCACTCCTACAATGAGCAGTTCTTC
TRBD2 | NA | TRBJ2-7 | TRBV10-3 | CALGKGTIYEQYF | TGTGCCCTGGGTAAGGGGACTATCTACGAGCAGTACTTC
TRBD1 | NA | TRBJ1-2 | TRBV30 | CAWEGATVAGLYGYTF | TGTGCCTGGGAGGGGGCTACAGTCGCGGGGCTCTATGGCTACACCTTC
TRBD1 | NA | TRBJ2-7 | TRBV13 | CASSLAGTGTSEQYF | TGTGCCAGCAGCTTAGCTGGGACAGGGACCTCCGAGCAGTACTTC
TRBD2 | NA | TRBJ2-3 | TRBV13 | CASSVSGGASFTDTQYF | TGTGCCAGCAGCGTTAGCGGGGGGGCCTCTTTCACAGATACGCAGTATTTT
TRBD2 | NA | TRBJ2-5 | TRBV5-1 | CASSLPTSGGTKETQYF | TGCGCCAGCAGCTTGCCAACTAGCGGGGGCACGAAAGAGACCCAGTACTTC
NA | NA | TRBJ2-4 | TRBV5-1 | CASSLPFDGLAKNIQYF | TGCGCCAGCAGCTTGCCCTTCGATGGACTAGCCAAAAACATTCAGTACTTC
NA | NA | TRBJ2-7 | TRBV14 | CASSQDLVLSYEQYF | TGTGCCAGCAGCCAAGATCTTGTACTCTCCTACGAGCAGTACTTC
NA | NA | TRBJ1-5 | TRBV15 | CATSRGGDSNQPQHF | TGTGCCACCAGCCGAGGGGGAGATAGCAATCAGCCCCAGCATTTT
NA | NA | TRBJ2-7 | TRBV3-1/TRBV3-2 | CASSQGSGIYYEQYF | TGTGCCAGCAGCCAAGGCTCGGGAATCTACTACGAGCAGTACTTC
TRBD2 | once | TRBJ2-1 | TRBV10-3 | CAISELTSGGASYNEQFF | TGTGCCATCAGTGAGTTGACTAGCGGGGGGGCCTCCTACAATGAGCAGTTCTTC
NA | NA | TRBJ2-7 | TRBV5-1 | CASSLDGGGEQYF | TGCGCCAGCAGCTTGGACGGGGGAGGTGAGCAGTACTTC
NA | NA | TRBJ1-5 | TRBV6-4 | CASRQRDDQPQHF | TGTGCCAGCCGACAGAGAGACGATCAGCCCCAGCATTTT
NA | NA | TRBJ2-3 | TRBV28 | CASSPGATVTDTQYF | TGTGCCAGCAGTCCTGGGGCGACAGTGACAGATACGCAGTATTTT
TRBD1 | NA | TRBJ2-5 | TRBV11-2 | CASSRGQGGTQYF | TGTGCCAGCAGCCGGGGACAGGGTGGGACCCAGTACTTC
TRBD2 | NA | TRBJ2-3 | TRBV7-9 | CASSLGTSGGATDTQYF | TGTGCCAGCAGCCTCGGGACTAGCGGGGGGGCTACAGATACGCAGTATTTT
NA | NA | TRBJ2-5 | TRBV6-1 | CASSDTKETQYF | TGTGCCAGCAGTGACACAAAAGAGACCCAGTACTTC
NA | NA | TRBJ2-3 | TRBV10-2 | CASISGRPPTDTQYF | TGCGCCAGCATTTCAGGGCGCCCCCCCACAGATACGCAGTATTTT
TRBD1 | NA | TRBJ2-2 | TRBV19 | CASTGTDTLSTGELFF | TGTGCCAGTACTGGGACAGACACATTAAGCACCGGGGAGCTGTTTTTT